This T cell receptor (beta chain) emerged from a study of blood T cell repertoires in COVID-19. Libraries were prepared by immunoSEQ multiplex PCR; TCRdb keeps only in-frame clonotypes and omits some of them. In the table there are 150,000 to 200,000 clones, about 90% of which are singletons. V gave up 0 bases and J gave up 9 bases, with 13 bases separating them. Germline CDR1 reads SGHDT; CDR2 reads YYEEEE. This CDR3 comprises 13 residues. The J gene is TRBJ2-7, the V gene TRBV5-6; possible D gene TRBD1, 6 bases. The TCR was taken from a human donor with acute COVID-19. The donor label of this sample is uncertain. The sequenced sample was PBMCs or T cells enriched from blood (not recorded which). CDR3 coding DNA: TGTGCCAGCAGCTTGGAACAGGGTGGCGGGCAGTACTTC. This encodes CASSLEQGGGQYF.